The sequence of this TCR beta chain was determined in a study of shared clonotypes between healthy human individuals. General study results and limits: The generation probabilities recorded for non-shared clonotypes fell below those of clonotypes shared by all four donors. Sorted-subset samples were not fully sequenced, rarefaction indicated.

All participating donors were Caucasian adults from Nashville, Tennessee. In the CD4+ fraction, cells were divided into CD45RA+ naive and CD45RA-negative memory subsets. Profiling relied on immunoSEQ multiplex PCR, and the TCRdb table lists in-frame clones only, not all of them. The data show 850,000 to 1,200,000 clones, around 76% seen once. Concerning this clone: Its antigen is undetermined.

Germline assignment: CDR1 SGHTA and CDR2 FQGNSA. V lost 5 bases and J lost 1, with 10 bases in between. CDR3 size: 14 residues. The chain joins TRBV7-2 to TRBJ2-3; D gene uncertain. The sample consisted of memory CD4+ T cells sorted from blood. Documented subset: CD45RA-negative fraction. The source is a man between 18 and 35 years old in good health. This CDR3 is CASSQNSGTDTQYF. As DNA, the CDR3 is TGTGCCAGCAGCCAAAACTCGGGCACAGATACGCAGTATTTT.